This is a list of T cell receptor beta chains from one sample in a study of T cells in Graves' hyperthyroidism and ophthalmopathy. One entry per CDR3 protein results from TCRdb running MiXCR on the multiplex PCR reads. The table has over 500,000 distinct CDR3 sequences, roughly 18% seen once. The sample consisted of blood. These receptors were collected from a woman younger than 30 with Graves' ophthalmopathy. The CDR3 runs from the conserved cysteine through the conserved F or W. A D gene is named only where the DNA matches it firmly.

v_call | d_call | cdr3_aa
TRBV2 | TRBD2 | CASSPTSEGYNEQFF
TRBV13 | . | CASSAGSGTGNTIYF
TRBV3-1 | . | CASSHSKITEAFF
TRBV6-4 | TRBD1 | CASSPGQGDLYEQYF
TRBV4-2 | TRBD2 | CASSLWDGGNEQFF
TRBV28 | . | CASSPYRDSFYGYTF
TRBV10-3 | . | CAISESLGGNYGYTF
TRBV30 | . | CAWTDKNTEAFF
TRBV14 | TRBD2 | CASRRGDEQFF
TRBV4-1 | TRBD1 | CASSQGQGLGPPLHF
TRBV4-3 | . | CASSQGGGPDEQFF